This is a list of T cell receptor beta chains from one sample in a study of graft-versus-host responses after intestinal transplantation. Assay used: immunoSEQ multiplex PCR; TCRdb lists only in-frame clones, some missing. Of about 78,000 clones listed, 90% are singletons. These receptors lack a known antigen. Specimen: unstimulated CD8+ T cells sorted from spleen or lymph node cells, collected before transplant. These TCRs come from a human donor who was the organ donor for an intestinal transplant. Both conserved end residues are part of each CDR3. Fields, in order: D gene, clone size, V gene, J gene, CDR3 protein, CDR3 DNA. D genes are given only for firm matches. The size entry is marked missing in some rows and otherwise reads once, few, many or a size class.

TRBD1	few	TRBV9	TRBJ2-3	CASSPGTADTDTQYF	TGTGCCAGCAGCCCTGGGACAGCCGACACAGATACGCAGTATTTT
TRBD2	NA	TRBV27	TRBJ2-3	CASSPLAGEVVGTDTQYF	TGTGCCAGCAGTCCGCTAGCGGGGGAGGTGGTGGGCACAGATACGCAGTATTTT
TRBD1	NA	TRBV5-6	TRBJ1-3	CASSLEGTARGNTIYF	TGTGCCAGCAGCTTGGAAGGGACAGCTCGGGGAAACACCATATATTTT
NA	NA	TRBV28	TRBJ1-6	CASRTPLKGPNSPLHF	TGTGCCAGCAGGACCCCCCTGAAGGGGCCTAATTCACCCCTCCACTTT
NA	NA	TRBV27	TRBJ1-5	CASSTIPGNQPQHF	TGTGCCAGCAGTACTATACCCGGGAATCAGCCCCAGCATTTT
NA	NA	TRBV29-1	TRBJ1-2	CSVSSNYGYTF	TGCAGCGTCTCCTCTAACTATGGCTACACCTTC
NA	NA	TRBV19	TRBJ1-5	CASRGTRRQSNQPQHF	TGTGCCAGTAGGGGCACGAGACGCCAAAGCAATCAGCCCCAGCATTTT
TRBD1	once	TRBV7-9	TRBJ1-1	CASSSGQGEAFF	TGTGCCAGCAGCTCCGGACAGGGGGAAGCTTTCTTT
TRBD2	few	TRBV6-1	TRBJ2-2	CASINSGGLTGELFF	TGTGCCAGCATTAATAGCGGGGGGCTCACCGGGGAGCTGTTTTTT
NA	NA	TRBV29-1	TRBJ2-1	CSVEFGGNEQFF	TGCAGCGTTGAGTTTGGGGGGAATGAGCAGTTCTTC
NA	NA	TRBV15	TRBJ2-3	CATSRDIQATDTQYF	TGTGCCACCAGCAGAGATATTCAGGCCACAGATACGCAGTATTTT
TRBD1	once	TRBV19	TRBJ2-1	CASNRGDFRNEQFF	TGTGCCAGTAACAGGGGTGACTTTCGGAATGAGCAGTTCTTC
NA	NA	TRBV6-5	TRBJ2-2	CASSYRARDTGELFF	TGTGCCAGCAGTTACAGGGCGCGGGACACCGGGGAGCTGTTTTTT
TRBD1	NA	TRBV27	TRBJ2-2	CASSSGTENTGELFF	TGTGCCAGCAGTTCGGGGACAGAAAACACCGGGGAGCTGTTTTTT
NA	NA	TRBV11-2	TRBJ1-1	CATLLRVGNTEAFF	TGTGCCACCCTCCTCAGGGTTGGGAACACTGAAGCTTTCTTT
TRBD1	NA	TRBV6-1	TRBJ1-2	CASSGTGADGYTF	TGTGCCAGCAGTGGGACAGGGGCAGATGGCTACACCTTC
NA	once	TRBV2	TRBJ1-5	CASSELRRQLGLWGVYSNQPQHF	TGTGCCAGCAGTGAATTGAGGCGACAATTGGGACTCTGGGGGGTATATAGCAATCAGCCCCAGCATTTT
TRBD2	NA	TRBV6-4	TRBJ2-2	CASSASGGATGELFF	TGTGCCAGCAGTGCTAGCGGGGGGGCCACCGGGGAGCTGTTTTTT